The 3 T cell receptor beta chains below were found in one sample sequenced in a study of cytomegalovirus exposure and HLA in healthy donors (dated by TCRdb to between 2016 and 2019). Libraries were constructed by the immunoSEQ multiplex PCR assay. TCRdb mirrors the immuneACCESS table, restricted to in-frame sequences. Some clones are absent from its copies; in checked studies, under half trace to an unresolved V gene, and the reason for the others is unknown. Here the sample has under 200,000 clones; approximately 87% occur a single time. The ten largest clonotypes hold about 6% of the sample. The material sequenced was PBMCs. The receptors come from a woman in her 30s in good health and CMV-seronegative.

This clone showed up just a few times. V is TRBV6-1 and J is TRBJ2-7, with 7 bases that match TRBD1. Trimming cost V 4 bases and J 0 bases; bases outside gene matches: 6. Germline CDR1 is MNHNS and CDR2 is SASEGT. The CDR3 has 15 amino acids. The CDR3 is CASSVLDRASYEQYF. The CDR3 DNA reads TGTGCCAGCAGTGTCCTCGACAGGGCCTCCTACGAGCAGTACTTC.

DNA for the CDR3: TGTGCCAGCAGCCCAACAGGGAACTATGGCTACACCTTC. This encodes CASSPTGNYGYTF. The chain uses TRBV6-5 and TRBJ1-2, with D possibly matching TRBD1 (6 bases). The CDR3 length is 13 residues. The germline V gene has CDR1 MNHEY and CDR2 SVGAGI. The V end lost 6 bases, the J end lost 2 bases, and 10 bases lay between the germline ends.

The gene calls are TRBV7-3 and TRBJ1-1, with 8 bases matching TRBD1. Germline values: CDR1 SGHTA, CDR2 FQGTGA. V lost 3 bases and J lost 1; bases outside the gene matches: 4. This CDR3 is built from 15 residues. DNA of the CDR3: TGTGCCAGCAGCTTGACAGGGGCACAGAACACTGAAGCTTTCTTT. Amino acid sequence: CASSLTGAQNTEAFF.